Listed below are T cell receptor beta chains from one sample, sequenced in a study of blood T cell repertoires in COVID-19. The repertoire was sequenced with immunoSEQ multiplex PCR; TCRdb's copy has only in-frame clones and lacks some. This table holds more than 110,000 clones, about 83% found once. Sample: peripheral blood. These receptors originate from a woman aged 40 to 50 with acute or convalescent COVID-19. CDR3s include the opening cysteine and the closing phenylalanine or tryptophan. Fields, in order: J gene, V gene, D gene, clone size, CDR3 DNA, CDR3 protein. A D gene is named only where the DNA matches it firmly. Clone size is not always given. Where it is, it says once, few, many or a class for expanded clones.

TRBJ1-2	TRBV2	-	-	TGTGCCAGCAGTGACCTGATACAGGCGTCATCCTATGGCTACACCTTC	CASSDLIQASSYGYTF
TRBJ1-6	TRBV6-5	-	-	TGTGCCAGCAGTTCGACACAGAATAATTCACCCCTCCACTTT	CASSSTQNNSPLHF
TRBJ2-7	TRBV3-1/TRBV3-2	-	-	TGTGCCAGCAGCCAAGTGGGGAGCGGTCCTGCCTACGAGCAGTACTTC	CASSQVGSGPAYEQYF
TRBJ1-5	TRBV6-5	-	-	TGTGCCAGCAGTAGGGCACGGGATAGCAATCAGCCCCAGCATTTT	CASSRARDSNQPQHF
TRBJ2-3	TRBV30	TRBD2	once	TGTGCCTGGAGTCCGGGTAGGACTAGCGGGAGTTGGGATACGCAGTATTTT	CAWSPGRTSGSWDTQYF
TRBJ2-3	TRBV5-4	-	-	TGTGCCAGCAGCGGCGGGACCCCGCTCGGGTACACAGATACGCAGTATTTT	CASSGGTPLGYTDTQYF
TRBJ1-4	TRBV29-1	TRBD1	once	TGCAGCGTTGAAGTGGGACAGGATAATGAAAAACTGTTTTTT	CSVEVGQDNEKLFF
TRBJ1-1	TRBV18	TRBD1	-	TGTGCCAGCTCCGGGACAGGGTTAGGTAGCACTGAAGCTTTCTTT	CASSGTGLGSTEAFF
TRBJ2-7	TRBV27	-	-	TGTGCCAGCAGATCCTTCGAGAGGGGTAGCAGGGGCTCCTACGAGCAGTACTTC	CASRSFERGSRGSYEQYF
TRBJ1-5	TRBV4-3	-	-	TGCGCCAGCAGCCAAGAGTCGGGGGGCGGTCAGCCCCAGCATTTT	CASSQESGGGQPQHF
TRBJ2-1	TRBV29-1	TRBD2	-	TGCAGCGTGGGGACTAGCGGGAGGGCCGGGGATGAGCAGTTCTTC	CSVGTSGRAGDEQFF
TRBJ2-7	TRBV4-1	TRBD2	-	TGCGCCAGCAGCCTTTCGACTAGCGGGAGAGACGAGCAGTACTTC	CASSLSTSGRDEQYF
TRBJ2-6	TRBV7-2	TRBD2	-	TGTGCCAGCAGCCAAGGACTAGCGGCTGGGGCCAACGTCCTGACTTTC	CASSQGLAAGANVLTF
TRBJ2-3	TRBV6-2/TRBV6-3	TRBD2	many	TGTGCCAGCAGTTACTCCCTAGCGGGAGGTCCTCGAGATACGCAGTATTTT	CASSYSLAGGPRDTQYF
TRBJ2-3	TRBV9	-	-	TGTGCCAGCAGCGCCGGATCTAGGTGGAGCGGGAGCACAGATACGCAGTATTTT	CASSAGSRWSGSTDTQYF
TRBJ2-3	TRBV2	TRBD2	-	TGTGCCAGCAGTTCCGTTAGCGGGAGAAGCACAGATACGCAGTATTTT	CASSSVSGRSTDTQYF
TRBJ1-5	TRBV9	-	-	TGTGCCAGCAGCCCTTGGGGGGGCAATCAGCCCCAGCATTTT	CASSPWGGNQPQHF
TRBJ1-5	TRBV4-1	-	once	TGCGCCAGCAGCCAGTCCGGGGGCAATCAGCCCCAGCATTTT	CASSQSGGNQPQHF
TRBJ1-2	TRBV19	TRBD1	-	TGTGCCAGTAGTAGCCGTGGACAGGGGAGCTACACCTTC	CASSSRGQGSYTF
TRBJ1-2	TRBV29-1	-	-	TGCAGCGTGGAACTGACAGAGAACTATGGCTACACCTTC	CSVELTENYGYTF
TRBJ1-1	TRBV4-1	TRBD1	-	TGCGCCAGCAGCCGCCTGCAGGGGGCGGACACTGAAGCTTTCTTT	CASSRLQGADTEAFF
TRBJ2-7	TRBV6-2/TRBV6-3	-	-	TGTGCCAGCAGCCACACTGGCGGAGTCTCCTACGAGCAGTACTTC	CASSHTGGVSYEQYF
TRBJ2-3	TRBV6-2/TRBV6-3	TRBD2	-	TGTGCCAGCAGTAAGCGGGGGGGGGCAGATACGCAGTATTTT	CASSKRGGADTQYF
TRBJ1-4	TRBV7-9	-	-	TGTGCCAGCAGTCCTACCAGGGCAACTAATGAAAAACTGTTTTTT	CASSPTRATNEKLFF
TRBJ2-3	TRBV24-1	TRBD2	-	TGTGCCACCAGTGATCGACTAGCGGGGGGCTGGGATACGCAGTATTTT	CATSDRLAGGWDTQYF
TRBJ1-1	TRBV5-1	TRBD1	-	TGCGCCAGCAACACCGGGACAGGGGGTGAAGCTTTCTTT	CASNTGTGGEAFF
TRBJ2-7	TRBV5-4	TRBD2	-	TGTGCCAGCAACCTAGCGGGAGGGCCGGGGTACGAGCAGTACTTC	CASNLAGGPGYEQYF
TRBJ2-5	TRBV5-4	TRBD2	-	TGTGCCAGCAGCTTTTTTAGCGGGGGGGAGACCCAGTACTTC	CASSFFSGGETQYF
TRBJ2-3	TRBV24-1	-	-	TGTGCCACCAGCCAGCCGAGGAGCACAGATACGCAGTATTTT	CATSQPRSTDTQYF
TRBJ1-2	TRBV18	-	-	TGTGCCAGCTCACCACCCGGGGGTCGCTATGGCTACACCTTC	CASSPPGGRYGYTF
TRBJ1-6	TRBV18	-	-	TGTGCCAGCTCACCGGGGAGTGGGTCACCCCTCCACTTT	CASSPGSGSPLHF
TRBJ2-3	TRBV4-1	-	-	TGCGCCAGCAGCCAAGAAAGCGGGTTTAGCACAGATACGCAGTATTTT	CASSQESGFSTDTQYF
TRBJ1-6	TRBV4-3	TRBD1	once	TGCGCCAGCAGCCAAGAAGGGGCGACAGGGGGCGATTCACCCCTCCACTTT	CASSQEGATGGDSPLHF
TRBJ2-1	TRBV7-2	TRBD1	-	TGTGCCAGCGTTCGGACAGGGAGGTTCAATGAGCAGTTCTTC	CASVRTGRFNEQFF
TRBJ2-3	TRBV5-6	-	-	TGTGCCAGCAGCGGTATAACAAGCGAAGATACGCAGTATTTT	CASSGITSEDTQYF
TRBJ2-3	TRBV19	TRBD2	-	TGTGCCAGTAGTATGGGTAGCGGGAGTGGCGCAGATACGCAGTATTTT	CASSMGSGSGADTQYF
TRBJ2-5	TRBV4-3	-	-	TGCGCCAGCAGCTCCAGGGCGCCACAAGAGACCCAGTACTTC	CASSSRAPQETQYF
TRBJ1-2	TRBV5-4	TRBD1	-	TGTGCCAGCAGCTTGGCTGGACAGGGGGGCTATGGCTACACCTTC	CASSLAGQGGYGYTF
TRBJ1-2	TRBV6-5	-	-	TGTGCCAGCAGTTTTGCGGGGAACTATGGCTACACCTTC	CASSFAGNYGYTF
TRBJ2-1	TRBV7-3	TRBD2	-	TGTGCCAGTAGCATAGCGGGAGGCTACAATGAGCAGTTCTTC	CASSIAGGYNEQFF
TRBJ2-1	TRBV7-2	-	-	TGTGCCAGCAGCTTAGGAGGGTCCCGCTTACTGTTCTTC	CASSLGGSRLLFF
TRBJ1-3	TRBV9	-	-	TGTGCCAGCAGCTCGCTATTCGGAGGGGACTCTGGAAACACCATATATTTT	CASSSLFGGDSGNTIYF
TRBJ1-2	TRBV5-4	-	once	TGTGCCAGCAGCGTCTCCCCCAACTATGGCTACACCTTC	CASSVSPNYGYTF
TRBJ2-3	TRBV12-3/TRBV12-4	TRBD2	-	TGTGCCAGCACCGTTAGCGGGAGTGATACGCAGTATTTT	CASTVSGSDTQYF
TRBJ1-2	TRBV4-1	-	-	TGCGCCAGCAGCCAAGATCCCCCACCCGGGAGGAGGAATGGCTTCACCTTC	CASSQDPPPGRRNGFTF
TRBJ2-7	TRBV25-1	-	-	TGTGCCAGCACCCTTCTTACCGGGGGCGAGCAGTACTTC	CASTLLTGGEQYF
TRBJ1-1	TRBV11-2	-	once	TGTGCCAGCAGCTTAGTTGGGGGCTCGAGCACTGAAGCTTTCTTT	CASSLVGGSSTEAFF
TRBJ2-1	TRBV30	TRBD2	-	TGTGCCTGGAAGACAGCTAGCGGGAGCTATGAGCAGTTCTTC	CAWKTASGSYEQFF
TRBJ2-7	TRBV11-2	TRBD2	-	TGTGCCAGCAGCTTCCCTAGCGGGGTTTACGAGCAGTACTTC	CASSFPSGVYEQYF
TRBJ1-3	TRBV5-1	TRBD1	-	TGCGCCAGCACCATCCCGGGACAGGGGCCCGGAAACACCATATATTTT	CASTIPGQGPGNTIYF
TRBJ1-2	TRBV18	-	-	TGTGCCAGCTCGCGAAATCGAGAAGCGGGCTACACCTTC	CASSRNREAGYTF
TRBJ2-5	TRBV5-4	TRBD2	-	TGTGCCAGCAGCCCCCCCGGGGGGGGGAGAGAGACCCAGTACTTC	CASSPPGGGRETQYF
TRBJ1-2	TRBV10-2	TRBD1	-	TGCGCCAGCAGTGAGTCCCGACAGGGCGTGGGCTACACCTTC	CASSESRQGVGYTF
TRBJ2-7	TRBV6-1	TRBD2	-	TGTGCCAGCAGTGAAGGTAGCGGGAGGGCCTGGGAGCAGTACTTC	CASSEGSGRAWEQYF
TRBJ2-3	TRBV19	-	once	TGTGCCAGTAGTTTCCAGGGTTTCAGCACAGATACGCAGTATTTT	CASSFQGFSTDTQYF
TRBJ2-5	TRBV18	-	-	TGTGCCAGCTCACCTCTCGTGGGGGGAGAGAAGACCCAGTACTTC	CASSPLVGGEKTQYF
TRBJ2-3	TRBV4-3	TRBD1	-	TGCGCCAGCAGCGTATCCGGGACAGCCTTCACAGATACGCAGTATTTT	CASSVSGTAFTDTQYF